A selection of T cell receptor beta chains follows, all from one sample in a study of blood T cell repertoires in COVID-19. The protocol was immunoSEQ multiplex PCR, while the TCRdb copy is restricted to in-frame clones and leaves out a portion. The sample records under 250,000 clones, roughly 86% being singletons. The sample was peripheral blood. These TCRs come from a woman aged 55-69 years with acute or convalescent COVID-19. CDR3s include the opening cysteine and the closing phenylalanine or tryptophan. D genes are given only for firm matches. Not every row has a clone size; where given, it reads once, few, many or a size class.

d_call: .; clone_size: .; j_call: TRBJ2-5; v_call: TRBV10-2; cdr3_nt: TGCGCCAGCAGTGAGTCTGGGGGAGGGGGCCAAGAGACCCAGTACTTC; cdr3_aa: CASSESGGGGQETQYF
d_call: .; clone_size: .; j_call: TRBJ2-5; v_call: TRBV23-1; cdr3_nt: TGCGCCAGCAGTCAACCCGCGAGCTGGCCACAGGGCCAAGAGACCCAGTACTTC; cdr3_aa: CASSQPASWPQGQETQYF
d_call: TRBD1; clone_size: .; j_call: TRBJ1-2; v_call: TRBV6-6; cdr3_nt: TGTGCCAGCAGTCGACAGGGGAAGAGTGAGAAATCTGGCTACACCTTC; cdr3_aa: CASSRQGKSEKSGYTF
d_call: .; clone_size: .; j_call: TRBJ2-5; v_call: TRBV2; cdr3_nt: TGTGCCAGCAGTGTCAGCCGGGGCGGAGGGGAGACCCAGTACTTC; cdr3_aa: CASSVSRGGGETQYF
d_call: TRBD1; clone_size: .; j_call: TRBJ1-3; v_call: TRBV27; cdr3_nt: TGTGCCAGCAGTCCACTTACGGGACAGGGCCGAAACACCATATATTTT; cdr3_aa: CASSPLTGQGRNTIYF
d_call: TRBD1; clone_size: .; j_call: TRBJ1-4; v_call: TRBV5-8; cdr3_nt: TGTGCCAGCAGCAGTCAGGGGGTTGCAACTAATGAAAAACTGTTTTTT; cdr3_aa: CASSSQGVATNEKLFF
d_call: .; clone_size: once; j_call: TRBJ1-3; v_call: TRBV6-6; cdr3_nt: TGTGCCAGCAGTGGACCGGGAGCCGGAAACACCATATATTTT; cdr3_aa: CASSGPGAGNTIYF
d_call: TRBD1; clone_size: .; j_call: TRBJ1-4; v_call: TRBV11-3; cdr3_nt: TGTGCCAGCAGCCCCGGGACAGGGGTAAATGAAAAACTGTTTTTT; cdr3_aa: CASSPGTGVNEKLFF
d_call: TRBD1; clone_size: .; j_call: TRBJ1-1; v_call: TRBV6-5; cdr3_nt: TGTGCAACCGGCAGGCGCCGGACAGGGGGCGCTGAAGCTTTCTTT; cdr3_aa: CATGRRRTGGAEAFF
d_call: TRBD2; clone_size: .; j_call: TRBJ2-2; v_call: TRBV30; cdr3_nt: TGTGCCTGGACGAGCGGGAGGACGAACACCGGGGAGCTGTTTTTT; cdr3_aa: CAWTSGRTNTGELFF
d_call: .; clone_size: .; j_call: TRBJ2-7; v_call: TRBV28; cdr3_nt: TGTGCCAGCAGGTCTGGTCCTACCTACGAGCAGTACTTC; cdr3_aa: CASRSGPTYEQYF
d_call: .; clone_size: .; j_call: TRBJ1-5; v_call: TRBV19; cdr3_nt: TGTGCCAGTAGTAAAACCCCCCCAGGAATCAATAGCAATCAGCCCCAGCATTTT; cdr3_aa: CASSKTPPGINSNQPQHF
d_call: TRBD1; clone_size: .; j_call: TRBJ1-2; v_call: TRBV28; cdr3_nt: TGTGCCAGCAGCTCCCCGGGACAGGGGCTCCTTAACTATGGCTACACCTTC; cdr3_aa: CASSSPGQGLLNYGYTF
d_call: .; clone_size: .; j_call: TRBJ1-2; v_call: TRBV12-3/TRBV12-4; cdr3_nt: TGTGCCAGCAGTACCGACAGAAACTATGGCTACACCTTC; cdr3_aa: CASSTDRNYGYTF
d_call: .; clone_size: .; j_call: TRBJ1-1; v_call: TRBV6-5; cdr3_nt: TGTGCCGGCCGCCGGGGCACTGAAGCTTTCTTT; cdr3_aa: CAGRRGTEAFF
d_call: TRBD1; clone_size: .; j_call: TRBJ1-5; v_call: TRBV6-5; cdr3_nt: TGTGCCAGCAGTTACACTGGACAGGGAAGTCAGCCCCAGCATTTT; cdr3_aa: CASSYTGQGSQPQHF
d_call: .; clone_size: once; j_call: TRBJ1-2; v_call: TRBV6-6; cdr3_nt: TGTGCCAGCAGTCTAACAGGCCCCTCGGGGGGGGGCTACACCTTC; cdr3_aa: CASSLTGPSGGGYTF
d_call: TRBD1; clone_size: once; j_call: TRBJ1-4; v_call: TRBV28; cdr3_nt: TGTGCCAGCAGTCTAACCCAGACAGGGAGTAATGAAAAACTGTTTTTT; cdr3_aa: CASSLTQTGSNEKLFF
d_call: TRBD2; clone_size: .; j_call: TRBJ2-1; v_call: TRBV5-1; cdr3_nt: TGCGCCAGCAGCTTGGGTAGCGGGGGCTCCGGGGAACAGTTCTTC; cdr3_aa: CASSLGSGGSGEQFF
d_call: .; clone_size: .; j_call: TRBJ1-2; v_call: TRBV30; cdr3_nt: TGTGCCTGGAGTACATCCCTCGGGGGTGGCTACACCTTC; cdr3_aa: CAWSTSLGGGYTF
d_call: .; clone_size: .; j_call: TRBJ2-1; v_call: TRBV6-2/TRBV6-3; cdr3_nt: TGTGCCAGCAGTTACTGGACAGAAACCAATGAGCAGTTCTTC; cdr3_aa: CASSYWTETNEQFF
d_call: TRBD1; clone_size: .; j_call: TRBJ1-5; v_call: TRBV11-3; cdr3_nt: TGTGCCAGCAGCTTAGTGGATCACAGGGGAAGCAATCAGCCCCAGCATTTT; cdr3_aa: CASSLVDHRGSNQPQHF
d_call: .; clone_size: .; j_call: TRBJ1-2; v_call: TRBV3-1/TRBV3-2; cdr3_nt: TGTGCCAGCAGCTCCAGGGGCCAAGGGGCAGGCTACACCTTC; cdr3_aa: CASSSRGQGAGYTF